Listed here is a single T cell receptor (beta chain). As yet, its antigen is unknown. The same CDR3 also results from other DNA sequences found in this sample. This sample was taken from a study of T cells after posttransplantation cyclophosphamide. The table came from immunoSEQ multiplex PCR; TCRdb's copy has only in-frame clones and leaves some out. The repertoire consists of 15,000 to 20,000 clones, with roughly 87% occurring once and the leading ten covering approximately 7.3%. Busulfan-fludarabine conditioning, marrow transplant, and cyclophosphamide on days +3 and +4 were administered. With 1 base removed from V and 1 base from J, the gap between germline ends came to 5 bases. The V gene's germline CDR1 is SGDLS and CDR2 YYNGEE. This CDR3 is 13 amino acids long. Study-wide points: TRB clonality was highly associated with recipient CMV seropositivity and reactivation.

The sample consisted of PBMCs, taken after allogeneic stem cell transplant with posttransplant cyclophosphamide. The receptor comes from a female patient aged 40 to 50 who received an allogeneic stem cell transplant from a related donor, was CMV-positive, and had no GVHD. Some T cells may be graft donor cells. The rearrangement joins TRBV9 to TRBJ1-1; possibly TRBD1 for D (5 bases). The CDR3 spells CASSVTGNTEAFF. The CDR3, as DNA: TGTGCCAGCAGCGTAACAGGGAACACTGAAGCTTTCTTT. Together with reference TRBV9 and TRBJ1-1, the CDR3 gives the full variable domain: DSGVTQTPKHLITATGQRVTLRCSPRSGDLSVYWYQQSLDQGLQFLIQYYNGEERAKGNILERFSAQQFPDLHSELNLSSLELGDSALYFCASSVTGNTEAFFGQGTRLTVV.